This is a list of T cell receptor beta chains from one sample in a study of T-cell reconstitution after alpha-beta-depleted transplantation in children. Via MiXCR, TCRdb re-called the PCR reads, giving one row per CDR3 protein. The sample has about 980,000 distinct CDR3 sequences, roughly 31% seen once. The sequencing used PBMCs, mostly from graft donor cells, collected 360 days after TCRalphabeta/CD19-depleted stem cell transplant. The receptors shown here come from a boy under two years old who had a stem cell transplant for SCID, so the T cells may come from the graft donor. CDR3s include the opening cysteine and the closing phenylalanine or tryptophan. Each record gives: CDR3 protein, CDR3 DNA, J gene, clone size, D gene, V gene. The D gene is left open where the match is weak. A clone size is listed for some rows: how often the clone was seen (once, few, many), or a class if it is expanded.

CASSQERTSGTVTQYF,TGTGCCAGCAGCCAAGAGAGGACTAGCGGGACGGTTACCCAGTATTTT,TRBJ2-3,few,TRBD2,TRBV14
CAHGTSGEQYF,TGTGCCCACGGAACAAGCGGAGAGCAGTACTTC,TRBJ2-7,NA,NA,TRBV6-1
CSVAPRFGNTIYF,TGCAGCGTTGCCCCACGCTTTGGAAACACCATATATTTT,TRBJ1-3,few,NA,TRBV29-1
CASSFRDSGSGANVLTF,TGTGCCAGTAGTTTCCGGGACAGTGGCTCTGGGGCCAACGTCCTGACTTTC,TRBJ2-6,few,TRBD1,TRBV19
CASSFWDSPNYGYTF,TGCGCCAGCAGCTTTTGGGACAGCCCTAACTATGGCTACACCTTC,TRBJ1-2,NA,TRBD1,TRBV5-1
CASSLSLWTGGTDTQYF,TGTGCCAGCAGCTTAAGTCTCTGGACAGGGGGCACAGATACGCAGTATTTT,TRBJ2-3,few,TRBD1,TRBV7-2
CASSLGQDRTRAKNIQYF,TGCGCCAGCAGCTTGGGGCAGGATCGAACCCGAGCCAAAAACATTCAGTACTTC,TRBJ2-4,NA,NA,TRBV5-1
CASSVELPKNIQYF,TGTGCCAGCAGCGTAGAACTCCCTAAAAACATTCAGTACTTC,TRBJ2-4,NA,NA,TRBV6-2/TRBV6-3
CASSLARRTGRDDGYTF,TGCGCCAGCAGCTTGGCGAGGAGAACTGGTCGAGATGATGGCTACACCTTC,TRBJ1-2,once,NA,TRBV5-1
CASGRQGLYEQYF,TGCGCCAGCGGTAGGCAGGGGCTATACGAGCAGTACTTC,TRBJ2-7,few,NA,TRBV10-2
CASSSRQGNNEQFF,TGCGCCAGCAGCTCCAGGCAGGGGAACAATGAGCAGTTCTTC,TRBJ2-1,few,NA,TRBV5-1
CASSPVPGGAADTQYF,TGTGCCAGCAGCCCCGTCCCCGGTGGGGCAGCAGATACGCAGTATTTT,TRBJ2-3,few,NA,TRBV3-1
CASSLRSGATSTDTQYF,TGTGCCAGCAGCTTGCGGTCCGGGGCCACTAGCACAGATACGCAGTATTTT,TRBJ2-3,NA,NA,TRBV5-5
CASSPLAGGPYEQYF,TGTGCCAGCAGCCCACTAGCGGGGGGGCCCTACGAGCAGTACTTC,TRBJ2-7,many,TRBD2,TRBV4-2
CASSDPHGYTF,TGTGCCAGCAGCGATCCCCATGGCTACACCTTC,TRBJ1-2,NA,NA,TRBV9
CASSLQPGANVLTF,TGTGCCAGCAGCTTACAACCTGGGGCCAACGTCCTGACTTTC,TRBJ2-6,few,NA,TRBV7-8
CAISDYRNYEQYF,TGTGCCATCAGTGATTACAGAAATTACGAGCAGTACTTC,TRBJ2-7,few,NA,TRBV10-3
CASSLYAGGEEQFF,TGCGCCAGCAGCTTGTACGCGGGGGGCGAAGAGCAGTTCTTC,TRBJ2-1,few,TRBD2,TRBV5-1
CASSSGAGGPKSNEQFF,TGTGCCAGCAGCTCGGGAGCGGGGGGCCCTAAGTCCAATGAGCAGTTCTTC,TRBJ2-1,NA,TRBD2,TRBV7-9
CASSPEPTQETQYF,TGCGCCAGCAGCCCAGAGCCAACCCAAGAGACCCAGTACTTC,TRBJ2-5,few,NA,TRBV5-1
CASSYRPLAGGLFYNEQFF,TGTGCCAGCAGTTACCGCCCGCTAGCGGGGGGGCTCTTCTACAATGAGCAGTTCTTC,TRBJ2-1,few,TRBD2,TRBV6-2/TRBV6-3
CSVRQGRDTEAFF,TGCAGCGTACGACAGGGTAGGGACACTGAAGCTTTCTTT,TRBJ1-1,NA,TRBD1,TRBV29-1
CASSFPGGGYEQFF,TGTGCCAGCAGCTTCCCCGGGGGAGGGTATGAGCAGTTCTTC,TRBJ2-1,few,TRBD2,TRBV7-2
CSASGGAKNIQYF,TGCAGTGCTAGCGGGGGAGCCAAAAACATTCAGTACTTC,TRBJ2-4,NA,NA,TRBV20-1
CSARWQPNTEAFF,TGCAGTGCTAGGTGGCAGCCCAACACTGAAGCTTTCTTT,TRBJ1-1,few,NA,TRBV20-1
CASSLARGPGNYEQYF,TGCGCCAGCAGCTTGGCCCGTGGCCCAGGGAACTACGAGCAGTACTTC,TRBJ2-7,NA,NA,TRBV5-1
CASSAGQEAGANVLTF,TGTGCCAGCAGCGCGGGACAGGAGGCTGGGGCCAACGTCCTGACTTTC,TRBJ2-6,few,TRBD1,TRBV9
CASSPQRNTEAFF,TGTGCCAGCAGTCCACAGCGGAACACTGAAGCTTTCTTT,TRBJ1-1,NA,NA,TRBV27
CASSLAGSNTGELFF,TGTGCCAGCAGCTTGGCGGGGAGTAACACCGGGGAGCTGTTTTTT,TRBJ2-2,NA,NA,TRBV5-4